This T cell receptor (beta chain) appears in the sequencing data of a study of shared clonotypes between healthy human individuals. Assay used: immunoSEQ multiplex PCR; TCRdb lists only in-frame clones, some missing. The sample records just over 2,000,000 clones, over 85% being singletons. The CDR3 totals 13 residues. V was cut by 9 bases and J by 2 bases, with 12 bases left in between. The germline gives CDR1 LNHDA, CDR2 SQIVND (reference sequence). The TCR sequence derives from a man younger than 35 in good health. V gene TRBV19 combines with J gene TRBJ2-3; D is tentatively TRBD1 or TRBD2 (5 bases each). Sequencing used naive CD4+ T cells sorted from blood. Subset here: CD45RA+ positively selected. CDR3 sequence (DNA): TGTGCCAGCCGTCGGGACCTCACAGATACGCAGTATTTT. This sequence encodes CASRRDLTDTQYF. Drawing the rest from reference TRBV19 and TRBJ2-3, the complete variable domain is DGGITQSPKYLFRKEGQNVTLSCEQNLNHDAMYWYRQDPGQGLRLIYYSQIVNDFQKGDIAEGYSVSREKKESFPLTVTSAQKNPTAFYLCASRRDLTDTQYFGPGTRLTVL.